This is a list of T cell receptor beta chains from one sample in a study of patients and donors after allogeneic stem cell transplantation. TCRdb called the RT-PCR reads again in MiXCR, with one record for every CDR3 protein. The profile shows some 230,000 distinct CDR3 sequences, about 14% of them singletons. Sequencing used blood, either unsorted or a sorted T cell fraction (not recorded which). These receptors all stem from a human donor who was either an allogeneic HSCT recipient or a stem cell or donor lymphocyte infusion donor (not recorded which). It is not recorded whose cells these are; they may come from a transplant donor. CDR3s leave out the opening cysteine and the closing phenylalanine or tryptophan. The order of the fields is D gene, V gene, CDR3 protein. The D gene is left open where the match is weak.

NA	TRBV3-1	ASSLTMNTEAF
TRBD1	TRBV6-5	ASSYGTGKETQY
NA	TRBV6-5	ASSTRQKAF
NA	TRBV20-1	SANLGTQY
TRBD2	TRBV10-3	AISEGGLAVGNEQF
TRBD2	TRBV20-1	SARVGSGREETQY
NA	TRBV10-2	ASSESRGVVTEAF
TRBD2	TRBV3-1	ASSQVLGGGADTQY
NA	TRBV29-1	SVEIWRREGKITEAF
NA	TRBV29-1	SAEAGYGYT
TRBD1	TRBV12-5	ASGITGTGRNEQF
NA	TRBV21-1	ASSTRTEEAVINNQPQH
TRBD2	TRBV20-1	SARDWGSGSSYEQY
NA	TRBV12-3/TRBV12-4	ASRLTGYEQY
NA	TRBV6-2/TRBV6-3	ASSYSIVGEGTEAF
NA	TRBV29-1	SVEEGSRSETQY
TRBD1	TRBV9	ASSVVGQGASEAF
NA	TRBV7-3	ASSPHPGSSYEQY
NA	TRBV9	ASSVEPVGGLRDEQF
NA	TRBV29-1	SVGGLRDANTIY
NA	TRBV7-2	ASSLSGRVYYGYT
NA	TRBV3-1	ASSQVLSPLH
NA	TRBV19	ATSTGTNEKLF
TRBD1	TRBV7-9	ASSPSLGTGGNQPQH
NA	TRBV7-2	ASSLRGFYDEQF
NA	TRBV5-5	ASSLGRLSGNTIY
NA	TRBV20-1	SASEIPTDTQY
TRBD2	TRBV20-1	SARDRVSGGAGYEQY